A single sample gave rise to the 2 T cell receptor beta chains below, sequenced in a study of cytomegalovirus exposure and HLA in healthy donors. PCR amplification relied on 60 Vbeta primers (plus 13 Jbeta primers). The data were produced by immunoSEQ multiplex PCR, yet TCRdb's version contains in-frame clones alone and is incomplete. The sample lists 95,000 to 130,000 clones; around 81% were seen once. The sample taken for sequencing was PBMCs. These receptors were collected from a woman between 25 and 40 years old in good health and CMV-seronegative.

The DNA of the CDR3 is TGTGCTAGTGGTTTGTCGGGTAGCTCCTACAATGAGCAGTTCTTC. This encodes CASGLSGSSYNEQFF. This chain uses TRBV12-5 with TRBJ2-1; D remains ambiguous. The CDR3 is 15 residues long. Germline loops: CDR1 LGHNT, CDR2 FRNRAP. The V end was cut by 2 bases, the J end by 0 bases, with 8 bases between.

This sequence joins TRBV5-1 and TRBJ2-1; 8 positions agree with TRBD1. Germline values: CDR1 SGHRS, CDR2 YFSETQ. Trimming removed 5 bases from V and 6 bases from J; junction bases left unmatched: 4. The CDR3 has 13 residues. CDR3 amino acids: CASRPGTGNEQFF. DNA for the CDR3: TGCGCCAGCAGGCCGGGGACAGGCAATGAGCAGTTCTTC.